This record looks at one T cell receptor beta chain sequence and its context. CDR3 length equals 18 residues. The V and J ends lost 1 base and 0 bases, in that order; junction bases with no gene match: 5. Germline lookup yields CDR1 SGHNT and CDR2 YYREEE (reference sequence). Per the authors' pipeline: Nucleated cell number was recorded as an estimate derived from reference gene primer amplification. Repertoires were generated with immunoSEQ multiplex PCR, while TCRdb's copy carries only in-frame clones and drops some. Clone size and the V and J calls come from that table; the DNA yielded D and trimming. The sample includes about 340,000 clones, more than 75% of them seen just once. The sample comes from a study of blood T cell repertoires in COVID-19. Overall study: Some COVID-19 samples were acute and others convalescent; all came from the United States, Italy and Spain. T cells, B-cell-depleted T cells, or PBMCs supplied cDNA or gDNA.

The specimen sequenced was peripheral blood. The sequence was collected from a woman between 18 and 29 years old who had recovered from COVID-19. The chain has TRBV5-4 and TRBJ2-6; 9 bases match TRBD1. This CDR3 is CASSLPRDRVSGANVLTF. The CDR3, as DNA: TGTGCCAGCAGCTTGCCCCGGGACAGGGTCTCTGGGGCCAACGTCCTGACTTTC.